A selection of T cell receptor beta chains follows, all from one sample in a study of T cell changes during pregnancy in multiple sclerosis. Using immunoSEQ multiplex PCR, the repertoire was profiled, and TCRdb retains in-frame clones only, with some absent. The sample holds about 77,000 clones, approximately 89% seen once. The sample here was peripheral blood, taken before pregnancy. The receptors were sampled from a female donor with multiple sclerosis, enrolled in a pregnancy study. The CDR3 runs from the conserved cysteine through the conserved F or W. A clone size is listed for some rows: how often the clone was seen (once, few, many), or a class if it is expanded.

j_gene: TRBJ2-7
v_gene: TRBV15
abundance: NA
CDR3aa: CATSSAGGNSPYEQYF

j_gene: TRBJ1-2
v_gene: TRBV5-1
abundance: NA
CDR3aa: CASSYRPADDSGYTF

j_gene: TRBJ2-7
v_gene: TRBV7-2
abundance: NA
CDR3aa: CASNPGGSSYEQYF

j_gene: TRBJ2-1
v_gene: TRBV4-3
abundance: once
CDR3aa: CASSPGRGDYNEQFF

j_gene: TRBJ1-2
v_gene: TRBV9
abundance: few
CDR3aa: CASSRAANYGYTF

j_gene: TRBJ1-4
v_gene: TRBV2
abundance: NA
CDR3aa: CASSVVTAGNEKLFF

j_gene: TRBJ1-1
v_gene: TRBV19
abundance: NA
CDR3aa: CASSIRISNTEAFF

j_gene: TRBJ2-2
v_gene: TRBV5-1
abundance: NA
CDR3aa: CASSLGSTGELFF

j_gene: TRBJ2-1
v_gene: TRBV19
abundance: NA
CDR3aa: CASRRAQEQFF

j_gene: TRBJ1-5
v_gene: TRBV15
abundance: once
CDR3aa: CATSRAYGGSNQPQHF

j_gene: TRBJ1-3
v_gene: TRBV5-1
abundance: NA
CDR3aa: CASSLTGDSGNTIYF

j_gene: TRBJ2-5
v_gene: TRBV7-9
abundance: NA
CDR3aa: CASSQETGGETQYF

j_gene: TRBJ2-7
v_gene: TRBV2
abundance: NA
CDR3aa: CASRGDTYEQYF

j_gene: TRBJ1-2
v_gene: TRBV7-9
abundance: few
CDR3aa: CASSSWDTNYGYTF

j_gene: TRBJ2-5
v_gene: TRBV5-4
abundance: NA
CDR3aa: CASSWGLAEGETQYF

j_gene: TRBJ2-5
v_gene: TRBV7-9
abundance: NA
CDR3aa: CASSLKRGGLETQYF

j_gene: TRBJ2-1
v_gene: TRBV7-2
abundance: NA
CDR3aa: CASRVAGTTTGNEQFF

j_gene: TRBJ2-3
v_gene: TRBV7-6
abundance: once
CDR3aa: CASSLAPRGWGTDTQYF

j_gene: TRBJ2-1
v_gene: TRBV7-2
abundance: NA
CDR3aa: CASSPRTYNEQFF

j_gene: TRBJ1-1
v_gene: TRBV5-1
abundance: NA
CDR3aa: CASSGGTGMSVEAFF

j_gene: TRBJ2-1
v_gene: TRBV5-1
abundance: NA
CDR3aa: CASSLAWTSHNEQFF

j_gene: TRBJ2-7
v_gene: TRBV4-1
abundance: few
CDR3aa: CASAVGPIDSYEQYF

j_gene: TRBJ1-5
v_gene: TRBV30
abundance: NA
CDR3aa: CAWSVNGFHQPQHF

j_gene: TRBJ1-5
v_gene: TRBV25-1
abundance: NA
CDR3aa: CASSESAGPQHF

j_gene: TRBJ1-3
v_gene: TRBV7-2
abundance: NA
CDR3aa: CASSQWTGSRNTIYF

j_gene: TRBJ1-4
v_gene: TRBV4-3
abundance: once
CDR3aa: CASSQDIRGPTNEKLFF

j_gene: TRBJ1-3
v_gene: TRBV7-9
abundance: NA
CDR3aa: CASSSRQGEHGNTIYF

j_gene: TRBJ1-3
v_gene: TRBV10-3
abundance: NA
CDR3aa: CAISEWGPSSGNTIYF

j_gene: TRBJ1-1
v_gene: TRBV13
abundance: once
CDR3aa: CASSLGPGGSTEAFF

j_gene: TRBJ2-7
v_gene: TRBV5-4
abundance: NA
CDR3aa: CASSRGLAGAGISYEQYF

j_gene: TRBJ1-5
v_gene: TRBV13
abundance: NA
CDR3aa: CASSLGQGRWQPQHF

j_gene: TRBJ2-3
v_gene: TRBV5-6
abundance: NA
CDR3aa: CASSGGDTQYF

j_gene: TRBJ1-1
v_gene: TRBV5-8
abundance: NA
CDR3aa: CALTGVHTEAFF

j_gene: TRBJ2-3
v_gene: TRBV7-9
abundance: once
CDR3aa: CASSFGLAGGTDTQYF

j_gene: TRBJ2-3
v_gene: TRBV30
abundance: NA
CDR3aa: CAWELQVADTQYF

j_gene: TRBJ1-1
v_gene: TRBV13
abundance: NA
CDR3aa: CASSRRGLGMAEAFF

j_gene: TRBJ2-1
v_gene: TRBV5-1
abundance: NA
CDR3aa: CASSFNSGGASNEQFF

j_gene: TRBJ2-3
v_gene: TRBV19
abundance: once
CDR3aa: CASSISGTFTDTQYF

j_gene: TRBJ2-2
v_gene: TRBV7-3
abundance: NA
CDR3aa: CASRDLAGGTGELFF

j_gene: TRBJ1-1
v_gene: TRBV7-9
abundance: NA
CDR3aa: CASSTEEGGTEAFF

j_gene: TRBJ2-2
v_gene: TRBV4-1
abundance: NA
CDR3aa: CASSQARGGPRTNTGELFF

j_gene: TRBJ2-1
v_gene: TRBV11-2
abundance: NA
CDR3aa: CASSLPGGNEQFF